This record looks at one T cell receptor beta chain sequence and its context. The germline gives CDR1 MNHEY, CDR2 SVGAGI. The CDR3 extends over 16 amino acids. V lost 0 bases and J 1 base, leaving 7 bases between the germline ends. Here immunoSEQ multiplex PCR was the method, and the copy in TCRdb shows in-frame clones only, minus some. The sample records 2 million to 3 million clones, over 85% being singletons. This specimen belongs to a study of shared clonotypes between healthy human individuals. The receptor was derived from a man aged 18 to 29 in good health. Sequencing was done on a sample of naive CD4+ T cells sorted from blood. The subset denotes: CD45RA+ positively selected. The V and J genes are TRBV6-5 and TRBJ2-6; D is unclear. CDR3 sequence reads: CASSYSSRSGANVLTF. CDR3 bases: TGTGCCAGCAGTTACTCGAGCAGGTCTGGGGCCAACGTCCTGACTTTC.